This TCR beta chain was profiled in a study of T-cell memory formation after mild COVID-19. About the study: TCR clusters were largely donor specific. Points from the study as a whole: There was no confirmation that second-wave clones peaking on day 37 were SARS-CoV-2 specific. Some clones that responded were present in memory (sampled pre-infection), which suggests cross-reactive memory joined. CD4+ clones that contracted lay mainly in CM and EM; CD8+ ones lay in EMRA.

As for this clonotype: The antigen is not known.

CDR3 length equals 16 residues. V trimming: 3 bases; J trimming: 2 bases; junction bases outside the gene matches: 2. The germline V gene has CDR1 KGHSH and CDR2 LQKENI. TCRdb ran MiXCR on the 5' RACE reads and lists one entry per CDR3 protein. This sample has over 250,000 distinct CDR3 sequences, with 15% to 20% found just once. The chain joins TRBV18 to TRBJ2-1; 12 positions match TRBD1. This TCR came from a young man who had mild COVID-19 (a few samples of this study predate the infection). Cell type and time point are not known. Material: PBMCs or a T cell subset sorted from them (not recorded which). The CDR3: CASSPGQGAAYNEQFF. The CDR3 nucleotides read TGTGCCAGCTCACCGGGACAGGGGGCGGCCTACAATGAGCAGTTCTTC.